This entry concerns a single T cell receptor (beta chain). Antigen: not known. This sample is part of a study of tumor-infiltrating lymphocytes in localized non-small cell lung cancer. Looking at the study overall: Patients included smokers and never-smokers with various histologies, some sampled after neoadjuvant chemotherapy. Each patient gave resected tumor and non-adjacent uninvolved lung tissue.

The V gene lost 5 bases and the J gene lost 3 bases, with 14 bases spanning the gap. CDR3 length: 14 amino acids. Per the germline V gene, CDR1 is MNHEY and CDR2 is SVGAGI. Study-wide findings and caveats: TCRbeta sequencing showed higher T cell infiltration in tumors than uninvolved lung. Different pieces of the same tissue went to different assays, confounding technical variation with intratumor heterogeneity.

The method was immunoSEQ multiplex PCR; TCRdb's version includes in-frame clones alone and lacks a portion of them. This sample has 9,500 to 15,000 clones, with under 80% found just once. This rearrangement joins TRBV6-5 to TRBJ2-7; D is unclear. Sequencing was carried out using lung tumor tissue. This TCR was sampled from a human donor with non-small cell lung cancer. The CDR3 reads CASSLFFQDYEQYF. In nucleotides, the CDR3 is TGTGCCAGCAGTCTGTTCTTCCAGGACTACGAGCAGTACTTC.